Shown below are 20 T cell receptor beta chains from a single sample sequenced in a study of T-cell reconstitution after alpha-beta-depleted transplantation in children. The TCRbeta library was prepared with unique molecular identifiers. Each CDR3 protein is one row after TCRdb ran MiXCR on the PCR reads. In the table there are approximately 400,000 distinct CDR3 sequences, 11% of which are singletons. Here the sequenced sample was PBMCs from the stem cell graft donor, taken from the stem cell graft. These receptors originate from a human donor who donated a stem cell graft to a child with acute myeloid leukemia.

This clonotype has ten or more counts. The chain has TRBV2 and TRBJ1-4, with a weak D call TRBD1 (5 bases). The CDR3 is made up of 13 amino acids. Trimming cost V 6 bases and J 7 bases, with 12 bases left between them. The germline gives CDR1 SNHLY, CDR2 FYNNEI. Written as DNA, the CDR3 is TGTGCCAGCAGCGGCGCAGGGTTTGAAAAACTGTTTTTT. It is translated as CASSGAGFEKLFF.

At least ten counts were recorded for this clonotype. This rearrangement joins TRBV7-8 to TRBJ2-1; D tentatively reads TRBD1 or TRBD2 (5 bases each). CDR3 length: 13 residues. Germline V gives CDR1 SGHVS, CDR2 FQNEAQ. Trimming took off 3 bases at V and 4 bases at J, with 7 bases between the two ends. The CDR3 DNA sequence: TGTGCCAGCAGCTTCGGGGCATACAATGAGCAGTTCTTC. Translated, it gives CASSFGAYNEQFF.

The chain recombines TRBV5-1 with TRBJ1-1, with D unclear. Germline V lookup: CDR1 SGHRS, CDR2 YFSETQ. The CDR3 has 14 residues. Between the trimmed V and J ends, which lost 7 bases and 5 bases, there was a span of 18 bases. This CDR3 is CASVNGPAGTEAFF. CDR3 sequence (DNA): TGCGCCAGCGTAAACGGACCCGCGGGGACTGAAGCTTTCTTT.

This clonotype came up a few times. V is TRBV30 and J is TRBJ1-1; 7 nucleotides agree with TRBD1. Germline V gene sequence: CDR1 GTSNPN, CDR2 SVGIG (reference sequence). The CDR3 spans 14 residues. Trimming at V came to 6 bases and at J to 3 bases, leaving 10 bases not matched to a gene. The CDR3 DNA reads TGTGCCTGTCGACTCACAGGGGTGGACACTGAAGCTTTCTTT. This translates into CACRLTGVDTEAFF.

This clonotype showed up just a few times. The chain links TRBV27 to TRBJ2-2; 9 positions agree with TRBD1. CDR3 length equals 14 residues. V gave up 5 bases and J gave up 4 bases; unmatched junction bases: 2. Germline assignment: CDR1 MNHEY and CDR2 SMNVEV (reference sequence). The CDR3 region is CASSGTGITGELFF. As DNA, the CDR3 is TGTGCCAGCAGTGGGACAGGGATCACCGGGGAGCTGTTTTTT.

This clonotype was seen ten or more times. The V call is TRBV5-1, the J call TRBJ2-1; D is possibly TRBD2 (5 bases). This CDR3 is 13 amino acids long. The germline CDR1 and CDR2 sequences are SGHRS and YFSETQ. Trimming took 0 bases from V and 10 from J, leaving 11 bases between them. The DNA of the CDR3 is TGCGCCAGCAGCTTGGCCGGGGTGGTAGAGCAGTTCTTC. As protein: CASSLAGVVEQFF. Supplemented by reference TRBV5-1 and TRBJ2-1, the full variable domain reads KAGVTQTPRYLIKTRGQQVTLSCSPISGHRSVSWYQQTPGQGLQFLFEYFSETQRNKGNFPGRFSGRQFSNSRSEMNVSTLELGDSALYLCASSLAGVVEQFFGPGTRLTVL.

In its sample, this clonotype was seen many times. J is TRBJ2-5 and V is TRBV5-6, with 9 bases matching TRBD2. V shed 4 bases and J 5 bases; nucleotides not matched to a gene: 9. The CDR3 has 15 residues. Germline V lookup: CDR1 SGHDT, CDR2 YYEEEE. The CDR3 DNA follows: TGTGCCAGCAGCCTTATAGCGGGAGTGGGGGAGACCCAGTACTTC. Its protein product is CASSLIAGVGETQYF.

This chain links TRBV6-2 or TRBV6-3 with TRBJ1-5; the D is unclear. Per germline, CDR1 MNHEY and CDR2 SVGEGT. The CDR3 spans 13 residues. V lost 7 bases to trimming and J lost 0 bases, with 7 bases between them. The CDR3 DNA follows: TGTGCCAGCACAGGAAATAGCAATCAGCCCCAGCATTTT. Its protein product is CASTGNSNQPQHF.

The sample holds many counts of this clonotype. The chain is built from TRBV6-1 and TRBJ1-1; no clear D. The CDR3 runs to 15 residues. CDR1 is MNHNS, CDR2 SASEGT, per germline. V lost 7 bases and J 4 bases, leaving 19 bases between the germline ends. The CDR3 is CASTVADLGGTEAFF. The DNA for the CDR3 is TGTGCCAGCACCGTAGCCGATCTGGGAGGCACTGAAGCTTTCTTT.

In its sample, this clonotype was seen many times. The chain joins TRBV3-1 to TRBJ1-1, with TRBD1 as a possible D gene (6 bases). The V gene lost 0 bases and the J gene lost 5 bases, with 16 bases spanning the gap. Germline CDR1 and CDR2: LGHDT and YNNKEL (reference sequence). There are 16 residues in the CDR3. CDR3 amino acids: CASSQDQGIYDTEAFF. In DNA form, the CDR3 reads TGTGCCAGCAGCCAAGATCAGGGGATTTACGATACTGAAGCTTTCTTT.

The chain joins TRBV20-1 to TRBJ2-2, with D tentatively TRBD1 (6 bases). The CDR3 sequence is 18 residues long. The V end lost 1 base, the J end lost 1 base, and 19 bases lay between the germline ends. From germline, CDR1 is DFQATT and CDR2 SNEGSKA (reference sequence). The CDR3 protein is CSARGGQSTMGNTGELFF. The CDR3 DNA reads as TGCAGTGCTAGAGGTGGACAGTCGACCATGGGGAACACCGGGGAGCTGTTTTTT.

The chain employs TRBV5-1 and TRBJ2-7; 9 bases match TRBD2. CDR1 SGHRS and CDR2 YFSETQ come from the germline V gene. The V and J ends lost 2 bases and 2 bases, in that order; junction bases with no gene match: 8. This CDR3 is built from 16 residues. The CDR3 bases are TGCGCCAGCAGCTTCAGGCCTAGCGGGACCCCCTACGAGCAGTACTTC. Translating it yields CASSFRPSGTPYEQYF. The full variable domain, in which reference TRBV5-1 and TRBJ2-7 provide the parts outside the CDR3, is KAGVTQTPRYLIKTRGQQVTLSCSPISGHRSVSWYQQTPGQGLQFLFEYFSETQRNKGNFPGRFSGRQFSNSRSEMNVSTLELGDSALYLCASSFRPSGTPYEQYFGPGTRLTVT.

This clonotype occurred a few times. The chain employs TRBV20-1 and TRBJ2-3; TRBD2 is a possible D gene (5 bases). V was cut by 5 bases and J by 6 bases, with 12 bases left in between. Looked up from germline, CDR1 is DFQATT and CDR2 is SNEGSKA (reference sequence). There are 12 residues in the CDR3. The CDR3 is CSAGETPDTQYF. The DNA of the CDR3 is TGCAGTGCTGGGGAGACCCCTGATACGCAGTATTTT.

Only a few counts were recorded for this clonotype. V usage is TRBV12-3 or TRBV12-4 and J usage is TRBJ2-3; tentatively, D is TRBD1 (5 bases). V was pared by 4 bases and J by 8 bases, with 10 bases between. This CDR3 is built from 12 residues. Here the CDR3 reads CASSSGFRTQYF. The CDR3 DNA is TGTGCCAGCAGTTCAGGGTTCCGTACGCAGTATTTT.

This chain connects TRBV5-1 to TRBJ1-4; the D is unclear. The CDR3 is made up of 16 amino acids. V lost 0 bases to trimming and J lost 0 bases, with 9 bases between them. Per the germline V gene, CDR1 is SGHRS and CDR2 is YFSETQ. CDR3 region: CASSLGAFPTNEKLFF. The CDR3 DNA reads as TGCGCCAGCAGCTTGGGGGCATTTCCAACTAATGAAAAACTGTTTTTT.

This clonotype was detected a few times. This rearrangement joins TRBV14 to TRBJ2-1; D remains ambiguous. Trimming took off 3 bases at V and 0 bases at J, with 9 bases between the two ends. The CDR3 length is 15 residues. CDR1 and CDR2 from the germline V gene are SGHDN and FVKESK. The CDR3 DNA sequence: TGTGCCAGCAGCCATTTTCTACGCTCCTACAATGAGCAGTTCTTC. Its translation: CASSHFLRSYNEQFF.

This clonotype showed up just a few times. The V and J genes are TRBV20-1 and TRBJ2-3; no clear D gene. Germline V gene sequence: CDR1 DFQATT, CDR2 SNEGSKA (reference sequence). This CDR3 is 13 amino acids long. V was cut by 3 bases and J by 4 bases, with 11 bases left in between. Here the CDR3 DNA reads TGCAGTGCTAGGTTCCTCTTGGCAGATACGCAGTATTTT. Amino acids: CSARFLLADTQYF.

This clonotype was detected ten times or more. The CDR3 nucleotides are TGCAGTGCCCAGGGGACTAGCGGGAGTTGGGGTGAGCAGTTCTTC. Encoded protein: CSAQGTSGSWGEQFF. The chain has TRBV20-1 and TRBJ2-1; TRBD2 matches 14 bases. Germline V CDR1 and CDR2: DFQATT, SNEGSKA (reference sequence). The CDR3 extends over 15 amino acids. J was trimmed by 9 bases and V by 6 bases; bases with no gene match: 10.

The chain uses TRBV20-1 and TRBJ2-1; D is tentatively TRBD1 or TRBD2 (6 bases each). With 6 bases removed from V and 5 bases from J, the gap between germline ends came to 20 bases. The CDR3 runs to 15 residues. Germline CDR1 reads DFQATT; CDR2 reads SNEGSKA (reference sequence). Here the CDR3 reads CSALYRQGTHNEQFF. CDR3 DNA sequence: TGCAGTGCCTTATATCGGCAGGGGACTCACAATGAGCAGTTCTTC.

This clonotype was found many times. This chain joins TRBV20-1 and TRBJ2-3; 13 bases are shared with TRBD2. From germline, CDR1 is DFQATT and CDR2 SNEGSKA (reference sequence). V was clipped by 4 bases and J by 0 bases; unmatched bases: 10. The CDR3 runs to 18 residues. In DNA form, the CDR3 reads TGCAGTGCTACCCACCTAGGGACTAGCGGGACTAGCACAGATACGCAGTATTTT. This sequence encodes CSATHLGTSGTSTDTQYF.